A selection of T cell receptor beta chains follows, all from one sample in a study of blood T cells in healthy people across ages. Using its own MiXCR run on the 5' RACE reads, TCRdb lists one record per CDR3 protein. In the table there are 980,000 or so distinct CDR3 sequences, 48% of which are singletons. Input material: blood. All receptors derive from a young man in good health. Both conserved end residues are part of each CDR3. D genes are given only for firm matches. Size tells how often a clone was seen (once, few, many) or the class of an expanded clone, and some rows leave it out.

D: .
J: TRBJ2-7
size: .
V: TRBV7-2
CDR3: CASSLEGQGRTYEQYF
DNA: TGTGCCAGCAGCTTAGAGGGCCAAGGGAGGACCTACGAGCAGTACTTC

D: .
J: TRBJ2-1
size: .
V: TRBV7-9
CDR3: CASSLETMRQFF
DNA: TGTGCCAGCAGCTTAGAAACAATGAGGCAGTTCTTC

D: TRBD1
J: TRBJ2-3
size: .
V: TRBV11-3
CDR3: CASGEGQEPDTQYF
DNA: TGTGCCAGCGGCGAGGGACAGGAACCAGATACGCAGTATTTT

D: .
J: TRBJ2-7
size: once
V: TRBV29-1
CDR3: CSVQRDIQYEQYF
DNA: TGCAGCGTGCAAAGGGACATCCAATACGAGCAGTACTTC

D: .
J: TRBJ2-3
size: .
V: TRBV2
CDR3: CASSDNRVVDTQYF
DNA: TGTGCCAGCAGTGATAACAGGGTCGTAGATACGCAGTATTTT

D: .
J: TRBJ1-2
size: .
V: TRBV5-1
CDR3: CASSLAGIEYGYTF
DNA: TGCGCCAGCAGCTTAGCGGGGATTGAGTATGGCTACACCTTC

D: TRBD2
J: TRBJ2-3
size: .
V: TRBV6-5
CDR3: CASSYSLRGASDTQYF
DNA: TGTGCCAGCAGTTACTCCTTGCGGGGGGCGTCAGATACGCAGTATTTT

D: .
J: TRBJ2-1
size: .
V: TRBV5-1
CDR3: CASSLDRGAPPLFSYNEQFF
DNA: TGCGCCAGCAGCTTGGACCGGGGGGCCCCACCTCTATTCTCCTACAATGAGCAGTTCTTC

D: TRBD1
J: TRBJ2-1
size: .
V: TRBV4-1
CDR3: CASSQVRQGYNEQFF
DNA: TGCGCCAGCAGCCAAGTCCGACAGGGCTACAATGAGCAGTTCTTC

D: TRBD2
J: TRBJ2-7
size: .
V: TRBV28
CDR3: CASRPGLAEQYF
DNA: TGTGCCAGCAGACCGGGACTAGCGGAGCAGTACTTC

D: .
J: TRBJ1-5
size: .
V: TRBV6-5
CDR3: CASRRDASNQPQHF
DNA: TGTGCCAGCAGAAGGGACGCTAGCAATCAGCCCCAGCATTTT

D: .
J: TRBJ2-3
size: .
V: TRBV7-2
CDR3: CASSRPGLLTDTQYF
DNA: TGTGCCAGCAGTCGCCCGGGACTTCTCACAGATACGCAGTATTTT

D: TRBD1
J: TRBJ1-2
size: few
V: TRBV3-1
CDR3: CASSPGTGVSGGYTF
DNA: TGTGCCAGCAGCCCCGGGACAGGGGTATCTGGGGGCTACACCTTC

D: .
J: TRBJ2-5
size: .
V: TRBV10-3
CDR3: CAIGYRDEETQYF
DNA: TGTGCCATCGGATACAGGGACGAAGAGACCCAGTACTTC

D: TRBD1
J: TRBJ2-7
size: .
V: TRBV5-1
CDR3: CASSLARTGTFIDEQYF
DNA: TGCGCCAGCAGCTTGGCCAGGACAGGAACATTTATCGACGAGCAGTACTTC

D: .
J: TRBJ2-5
size: .
V: TRBV4-2
CDR3: CASSQDFTGIQETQYF
DNA: TGTGCCAGCAGCCAGGACTTTACAGGTATCCAGGAGACCCAGTACTTC

D: .
J: TRBJ2-7
size: once
V: TRBV14
CDR3: CASRHLWRKCLPYEQYF
DNA: TGTGCCAGCAGACACCTATGGCGGAAATGCCTCCCCTACGAGCAGTACTTC

D: .
J: TRBJ2-5
size: .
V: TRBV3-1
CDR3: CASSQGREATQYF
DNA: TGTGCCAGCAGCCAGGGCAGGGAAGCGACCCAGTACTTC

D: .
J: TRBJ1-2
size: .
V: TRBV6-1
CDR3: CASRVSYGYTF
DNA: TGTGCCAGCAGGGTTTCCTATGGCTACACCTTC

D: .
J: TRBJ1-6
size: few
V: TRBV4-1
CDR3: CASSRDSWGRDNSPLHF
DNA: TGCGCCAGCAGCCGCGATTCTTGGGGACGAGACAATTCACCCCTCCACTTT

D: TRBD1
J: TRBJ2-7
size: .
V: TRBV7-6
CDR3: CASSTPDRAYEQYF
DNA: TGTGCCAGCAGTACTCCGGACAGGGCCTACGAGCAGTACTTC

D: TRBD1
J: TRBJ2-3
size: .
V: TRBV5-1
CDR3: CASSPGTVNPDTQYF
DNA: TGCGCCAGCAGCCCCGGGACAGTCAATCCAGATACGCAGTATTTT

D: .
J: TRBJ1-4
size: .
V: TRBV10-3
CDR3: CAISFDSLGEKLFF
DNA: TGTGCCATCAGTTTCGACAGCTTGGGTGAAAAACTGTTTTTT

D: .
J: TRBJ2-7
size: .
V: TRBV2
CDR3: CASSGLGTYEQYF
DNA: TGTGCCAGCAGTGGACTGGGGACCTACGAGCAGTACTTC

D: .
J: TRBJ1-4
size: .
V: TRBV27
CDR3: CASSLSPQGRRTNEKLFF
DNA: TGTGCCAGCAGTTTATCCCCCCAGGGGCGCAGAACTAATGAAAAACTGTTTTTT

D: .
J: TRBJ2-1
size: .
V: TRBV27
CDR3: CASRSPGRGATMRQFF
DNA: TGTGCCAGCAGATCGCCGGGACGAGGTGCTACAATGAGGCAGTTCTTC

D: TRBD1
J: TRBJ1-5
size: few
V: TRBV10-3
CDR3: CAISDGQDAQPQHF
DNA: TGTGCCATCAGCGATGGACAGGACGCTCAGCCCCAGCATTTT

D: TRBD1
J: TRBJ2-1
size: many
V: TRBV9
CDR3: CASSVARTGGNNEQFF
DNA: TGTGCCAGCAGCGTAGCTAGGACAGGGGGAAACAATGAGCAGTTCTTC

D: .
J: TRBJ2-3
size: .
V: TRBV28
CDR3: CASSSDNTQYF
DNA: TGTGCCAGCAGTTCAGACAATACGCAGTATTTT

D: .
J: TRBJ2-5
size: .
V: TRBV14
CDR3: CASSQDVRWGETQYF
DNA: TGTGCCAGCAGCCAAGATGTGAGGTGGGGGGAGACCCAGTACTTC

D: TRBD1
J: TRBJ2-5
size: .
V: TRBV20-1
CDR3: CSARQGTGQETQYF
DNA: TGCAGTGCTAGGCAGGGGACAGGGCAAGAGACCCAGTACTTC